This T cell receptor (beta chain) derives from a study of shared clonotypes between healthy human individuals. Study as a whole: Each donor had three CD4 naive, three CD4 memory, two CD8 naive and one CD8 memory plate.

Terminally differentiated effector memory CD45RA+ cells were excluded by CCR7 positive selection of CD45RO-negative cells. Healthy adults negative for HIV, lacking recent acute infections or vaccinations, served as donors. Caucasian adults living in Nashville, Tennessee, provided all samples. The CDR3 runs to 14 residues. Germline V lookup: CDR1 SEHNR, CDR2 FQNEAQ (reference sequence). J lost 2 bases, V lost 4 bases, and 3 bases had no gene match. About 30,000 T cell genomes, or approximately 0.2 ug DNA, went into the sorted-subset replicate PCRs. Measured with immunoSEQ multiplex PCR; TCRdb has only the in-frame clones, and not every one. In the table there are around 560,000 clones, roughly 95% of which are singletons.

The chain links TRBV7-9 to TRBJ2-3, with TRBD2 matching 7 bases. The clonotype was recovered from a young woman in good health. Sequencing was performed on naive CD8+ T cells sorted from blood. CDR3 loop: CASSSGTNTDTQYF. The CDR3 nucleotides read TGTGCCAGCAGCTCCGGGACTAACACAGATACGCAGTATTTT.